This T cell receptor beta chain was sequenced for a study of T cells in Graves' hyperthyroidism and ophthalmopathy. Diagnosis relied on clinical symptoms, serum thyroxine and TRAb, thyroid ultrasound and orbital computed tomography. V shed 6 bases and J 1 base; nucleotides not matched to a gene: 9. Germline-derived CDR1 and CDR2 are MDHEN and SYDVKM. The CDR3 loop spans 15 amino acids. The sample holds a few counts of this clonotype. RNA transcripts served as the template for amplifying TCR beta CDR3 regions. When the TCR CDR3 underwent first-round RT-PCR, the HTBI primer set was used. TCRdb ran MiXCR on the multiplex PCR reads and lists one entry per CDR3 protein. The repertoire has 500,000 or so distinct CDR3 sequences, roughly 17% of them found once; the top ten carry roughly 15%.

The source material was blood. This receptor was identified in a woman younger than 30 with Graves' ophthalmopathy. This rearrangement joins TRBV28 to TRBJ2-7; 7 bases align to TRBD2. CDR3: CASSPIGGDSYEQYF. For the CDR3, the DNA is TGTGCCAGCAGCCCTATTGGGGGGGATTCCTACGAGCAGTACTTC.